The rows below give T cell receptor beta chains drawn from one sample of a study of post-analysis software for immune sequencing data. TCRdb re-called the PCR reads with MiXCR, one entry per CDR3 protein. Of about 170,000 distinct CDR3 sequences in the sample, approximately 30% were seen once. The sequenced material came from blood. The origin of the receptors is a girl aged 5-17 years with multiple sclerosis. The CDR3 runs from the conserved cysteine through the conserved F or W. D genes are given only for firm matches. Size is stated for part of the rows, as once, few or many counts, or as a class when the clone is expanded.

j_call d_call clone_size v_call cdr3_aa cdr3_nt
TRBJ1-6 NA NA TRBV12-3/TRBV12-4 CASSSTYSPLHF TGTGCCAGCAGTTCAACTTACTCACCCCTCCACTTT
TRBJ2-7 NA NA TRBV4-1 CASSQDPVGVGKNTQYF TGCGCCAGCAGCCAAGATCCTGTGGGGGTTGGCAAAAACACTCAGTACTTC
TRBJ2-1 NA once TRBV5-1 CASSGGAVNEQFF TGCGCCAGCAGCGGAGGGGCGGTCAATGAGCAGTTCTTC
TRBJ2-7 TRBD1 NA TRBV7-9 CASSFGDRGYEQYF TGTGCCAGCAGCTTTGGGGACAGGGGCTACGAGCAGTACTTC
TRBJ2-1 NA NA TRBV5-1 CASSLVPHNEQFF TGCGCCAGCAGCCTCGTTCCGCACAATGAGCAGTTCTTC
TRBJ1-4 TRBD1 NA TRBV29-1 CSVPGTGVEKLFF TGCAGCGTTCCCGGGACAGGGGTTGAAAAACTGTTTTTT
TRBJ2-7 TRBD1 few TRBV9 CASSAGGYPYEQYF TGTGCCAGCAGCGCAGGGGGCTACCCATACGAGCAGTACTTC
TRBJ2-5 TRBD2 many TRBV20-1 CSAPRTSGSSETQYF TGCAGTGCTCCAAGGACTAGCGGCTCTTCAGAGACCCAGTACTTC
TRBJ1-2 TRBD1 few TRBV9 CASSGSVLQGGYGYTF TGTGCCAGCAGCGGCAGCGTCCTACAGGGGGGCTATGGCTACACCTTC
TRBJ2-1 NA NA TRBV7-9 CASSLSTGAYNEQFF TGTGCCAGCAGCTTATCAACCGGAGCCTACAATGAGCAGTTCTTC
TRBJ2-3 NA many TRBV7-2 CASSFRGRDTQYF TGTGCCAGCAGCTTCCGGGGTCGGGATACGCAGTATTTT
TRBJ2-7 TRBD2 NA TRBV11-2 CASSPGLANSYERYF TGTGCCAGCAGCCCTGGACTAGCGAATTCCTACGAGCGGTACTTC
TRBJ2-7 NA few TRBV20-1 CSAKPGLHPYEQYF TGCAGTGCAAAGCCGGGACTCCACCCCTACGAGCAGTACTTC